A selection of T cell receptor beta chains follows, all from one sample in a study of control samples from healthy donors and cancer patients. Profiling relied on immunoSEQ multiplex PCR, and the TCRdb table lists in-frame clones only, not all of them. The top ten hold about 1.4% of the sample, which has 150,000 to 200,000 clones, 90% to 95% seen once. The sample comprised blood. Every receptor here comes from a woman aged 18-29 years in good health. Each CDR3 is given with its conserved first and last residue. Fields, in order: clone size, V gene, J gene, D gene, CDR3 protein, CDR3 DNA. A D gene is named only where the DNA matches it firmly. Size is stated for part of the rows, as once, few or many counts, or as a class when the clone is expanded.

>-|TRBV2|TRBJ1-6|TRBD1
CASNEQGDRGSPLHF
TGTGCCAGCAACGAGCAGGGGGATCGGGGTTCACCCCTCCACTTT
>-|TRBV9|TRBJ2-7|-
CASSAAPETGSYEQYF
TGTGCCAGCAGCGCGGCCCCCGAGACAGGATCCTACGAGCAGTACTTC
>-|TRBV28|TRBJ1-6|-
CASSLDYNSPLHF
TGTGCCAGCAGTTTAGACTATAATTCACCCCTCCACTTT
>-|TRBV7-2|TRBJ1-5|-
CASSLGGQPQHF
TGTGCCAGCAGCTTAGGTGGTCAGCCCCAGCATTTT
>-|TRBV11-3|TRBJ2-1|-
CASSGVAGYNEQFF
TGTGCCAGCAGCGGAGTGGCGGGGTACAATGAGCAGTTCTTC
>-|TRBV15|TRBJ1-1|-
CATSRDPGTEAFF
TGTGCCACCAGCAGAGATCCCGGCACTGAAGCTTTCTTT
>-|TRBV9|TRBJ2-1|TRBD1
CASSPQDRSAYNEQFF
TGTGCCAGCAGCCCCCAGGACAGGTCGGCCTACAATGAGCAGTTCTTC
>-|TRBV7-3|TRBJ2-1|-
CASSNTRSSYNEQFF
TGTGCCAGCAGCAACACTAGAAGCTCCTACAATGAGCAGTTCTTC
>few|TRBV3-1/TRBV3-2|TRBJ2-7|TRBD1
CASSLGQGVYEQYF
TGTGCCAGCAGCCTCGGACAGGGTGTCTACGAGCAGTACTTC
>-|TRBV3-1/TRBV3-2|TRBJ1-4|TRBD1
CASSHLDRAGEKLFF
TGTGCCAGCAGCCACCTGGACAGGGCGGGCGAAAAACTGTTTTTT
>once|TRBV5-6|TRBJ1-1|-
CASSLLIPGTRTEAFF
TGTGCCAGCAGCTTGCTCATTCCGGGGACACGGACTGAAGCTTTCTTT
>-|TRBV7-8|TRBJ1-6|-
CASSLGKVNSPLHF
TGTGCCAGCAGCTTAGGAAAGGTTAATTCACCCCTCCACTTT
>-|TRBV7-3|TRBJ1-2|-
CASSLLSGAGYTF
TGTGCCAGCAGCTTACTTTCCGGGGCCGGCTACACCTTC
>-|TRBV7-9|TRBJ1-1|TRBD1
CASSLQGQVNTEAFF
TGTGCCAGCAGCTTACAAGGACAGGTGAACACTGAAGCTTTCTTT
>-|TRBV12-5|TRBJ2-2|TRBD1
CASGPTGFGELFF
TGTGCTAGTGGCCCGACAGGGTTCGGGGAGCTGTTTTTT
>many|TRBV3-1/TRBV3-2|TRBJ1-5|-
CASSQDRQPQHF
TGTGCCAGCAGCCAAGATCGTCAGCCCCAGCATTTT
>-|TRBV5-5|TRBJ1-2|TRBD1
CASSRQGKEGYTF
TGTGCCAGCAGCCGACAGGGCAAGGAAGGCTACACCTTC
>-|TRBV6-5|TRBJ1-1|-
CASSPAPYQAFF
TGTGCCAGCAGTCCCGCGCCCTATCAAGCTTTCTTT
>-|TRBV10-3|TRBJ2-1|TRBD1
CAISEGQGSSYNEQFF
TGTGCCATCAGTGAGGGACAGGGGAGTTCCTACAATGAGCAGTTCTTC
>-|TRBV19|TRBJ1-3|-
CATGRENTIYF
TGTGCCACCGGACGGGAAAACACCATATATTTT
>-|TRBV19|TRBJ1-2|-
CASSTNNRDYGYTF
TGTGCCAGTAGTACAAATAACAGGGACTATGGCTACACCTTC
>-|TRBV5-6|TRBJ2-7|-
CASTFRRYEQYF
TGTGCCAGCACCTTTCGCCGCTACGAGCAGTACTTC
>-|TRBV6-2/TRBV6-3|TRBJ1-2|-
CASSTTDLAGYTF
TGTGCCAGCAGTACCACCGACCTAGCGGGCTACACCTTC
>once|TRBV29-1|TRBJ2-4|-
CSFYYRENIQYF
TGCAGCTTCTATTACAGGGAGAACATTCAGTACTTC
>-|TRBV28|TRBJ1-1|-
CASSRAGWGNTEAFF
TGTGCCAGCAGTCGAGCAGGGTGGGGGAACACTGAAGCTTTCTTT
>-|TRBV7-4|TRBJ1-6|TRBD1
CASPTQGQGDNSPLHF
TGTGCCAGCCCTACCCAAGGACAGGGAGATAATTCACCCCTCCACTTT
>-|TRBV5-5|TRBJ1-4|TRBD1
CASSSYRGGEKLFF
TGTGCCAGCAGTTCGTACAGGGGTGGTGAAAAACTGTTTTTT
>-|TRBV7-2|TRBJ2-2|-
CASSDRSTNTGELFF
TGTGCCAGCAGCGACAGGAGTACGAACACCGGGGAGCTGTTTTTT
>-|TRBV10-1|TRBJ2-3|-
CASSSTPGARSTDTQYF
TGCGCCAGCAGCTCGACGCCCGGGGCCAGGTCCACAGATACGCAGTATTTT
>-|TRBV28|TRBJ2-2|-
CASRTSGELFF
TGTGCCAGCAGGACCTCCGGGGAGCTGTTTTTT
>-|TRBV6-2/TRBV6-3|TRBJ2-3|-
CASSYPSTFTDTQYF
TGTGCCAGCAGTTACCCGTCGACATTCACAGATACGCAGTATTTT
>once|TRBV7-9|TRBJ2-5|-
CASSKVPGRLIWTQYF
TGTGCCAGCAGCAAAGTTCCGGGACGGTTAATTTGGACCCAGTACTTC
>-|TRBV28|TRBJ1-5|TRBD1
CASSLLGQGRDQPQHF
TGTGCCAGCAGTTTACTCGGACAGGGCCGGGATCAGCCCCAGCATTTT
>-|TRBV10-3|TRBJ1-3|TRBD1
CAITDRTGGEVNTIYF
TGTGCCATCACCGATAGGACAGGGGGCGAGGTAAACACCATATATTTT
>-|TRBV29-1|TRBJ2-3|TRBD2
CSVEGGGGGASDTQYF
TGCAGCGTTGAAGGAGGAGGCGGGGGGGCGTCAGATACGCAGTATTTT
>-|TRBV7-9|TRBJ2-1|TRBD1
CASSFTTGGEQFF
TGTGCCAGCAGCTTCACGACAGGGGGAGAGCAGTTCTTC
>-|TRBV19|TRBJ2-3|-
CASSMEAVSTDTQYF
TGTGCCAGTAGTATGGAAGCGGTAAGCACAGATACGCAGTATTTT
>-|TRBV28|TRBJ2-3|-
CASAYPGGSTDTQYF
TGTGCCAGCGCCTACCCTGGGGGAAGCACAGATACGCAGTATTTT
>-|TRBV9|TRBJ1-2|-
CASSAEVGNPYGYTF
TGTGCCAGCAGCGCTGAGGTGGGGAACCCCTATGGCTACACCTTC
>-|TRBV19|TRBJ1-5|-
CASSRGTRGPQPQHF
TGTGCCAGTAGTAGGGGGACTCGGGGCCCACAGCCCCAGCATTTT
>-|TRBV5-6|TRBJ1-5|-
CASSPGQIPHYYSNQPQHF
TGTGCCAGCAGTCCCGGACAGATACCCCACTATTATAGCAATCAGCCCCAGCATTTT
>-|TRBV7-2|TRBJ1-3|-
CASSLGAASSGNTIYF
TGTGCCAGCAGCTTAGGGGCGGCGAGCTCTGGAAACACCATATATTTT
>-|TRBV11-2|TRBJ2-5|TRBD2
CASSLSPGGQETQYF
TGTGCCAGCAGCTTATCTCCGGGGGGGCAAGAGACCCAGTACTTC